At least ten counts were recorded for the clone carrying this TCR beta chain. The sample's time point: newly diagnosed GD, antithyroid drugs for less than 3 months. From RNA extracted from PBMCs, the TCR library was made. Germline-derived CDR1 and CDR2 are KGHSH and LQKENI. The CDR3 length is 14 residues. Trimming took off 1 base at V and 6 bases at J, with 12 bases between the two ends. The data are from a study of regulatory T cells in long-lasting Graves disease. For TCR beta, libraries came from iRepertoire HTBI primers and Arm-PCR of CDR3 regions. TCRdb fed the multiplex PCR reads into MiXCR, producing one record per CDR3 protein. Found here are over 500,000 distinct CDR3 sequences, roughly a sixth of them singletons; the top ten hold more than 10%. The sample was also linked to a second study, of T cells in Graves' hyperthyroidism and ophthalmopathy.

Sequencing used peripheral blood mononuclear cells (PBMCs), obtained at new diagnosis, from a patient treated with antithyroid drugs. This receptor was identified in a man between 18 and 35 years old with Graves disease. This sequence joins TRBV18 and TRBJ1-1, with a possible D match to TRBD1 (5 bases). As DNA, the CDR3 is TGTGCCAGCTCACCACGGGAGGGGAGAGCTGAAGCTTTCTTT. This translates into CASSPREGRAEAFF.